This entry lists 22 T cell receptor beta chains sequenced from one sample in a study of blood T cells in healthy people across ages. Using a J-beta primer mix together with a sample-barcoded 5' primer, a second PCR was run for roughly 7 to 11 cycles. MiXCR, applied by TCRdb to the 5' RACE reads, yields one record per CDR3 protein. The sample includes 600,000 or so distinct CDR3 sequences, 47% of them seen just once. The sample was blood. These receptors all stem from a man aged 80 or over in good health.

The chain recombines TRBV6-5 with TRBJ2-3; D not resolved. Germline assignment: CDR1 MNHEY and CDR2 SVGAGI. The CDR3 contains 15 residues. V lost 2 bases, J lost 0 bases, and 9 bases lay in between. The CDR3 here is CASSYGQHSTDTQYF. CDR3 in DNA: TGTGCCAGCAGTTACGGCCAGCATAGCACAGATACGCAGTATTTT.

This clonotype was observed a handful of times. The chain employs TRBV7-8 and TRBJ2-3; 7 bases align to TRBD1. The CDR3 has 16 amino acids. V was pared by 2 bases and J by 2 bases, with 7 bases of the junction left unmatched. Germline values: CDR1 SGHVS, CDR2 FQNEAQ. The CDR3 DNA follows: TGTGCCAGCAGCTTAAACAGGGGTGACATCACAGATACGCAGTATTTT. Its protein product is CASSLNRGDITDTQYF.

This sequence joins TRBV4-3 and TRBJ2-1; D remains ambiguous. Germline V gives CDR1 LGHNA, CDR2 YSLEER. This CDR3 contains 14 residues. V was shortened by 1 base and J by 4 bases, with 8 bases between the two germline ends. The CDR3 loop reads CASSQGWTYNEQFF. In nucleotides, the CDR3 is TGCGCCAGCAGCCAAGGATGGACGTACAATGAGCAGTTCTTC.

The genes are TRBV9 and TRBJ2-3; 7 bases are a match to TRBD2. Germline V gene lookup returns CDR1 SGDLS and CDR2 YYNGEE. The CDR3 sequence is 14 residues long. Trimming removed 2 bases from V and 3 bases from J; junction bases left unmatched: 3. The CDR3 region is CASSVGGRTDTQYF. The CDR3 DNA sequence: TGTGCCAGCAGCGTGGGGGGGAGGACAGATACGCAGTATTTT.

V is TRBV4-1 and J is TRBJ2-5, with D tentatively TRBD2 (5 bases). V lost 3 bases to trimming and J lost 11 bases, with 10 bases between them. The CDR3 covers 11 residues. Per the germline V gene, CDR1 is MGHRA and CDR2 is YSYEKL. The CDR3 DNA follows: TGCGCCAGCAGCCAGTTTGAGCGGCAGTACTTC. Residues: CASSQFERQYF.

This clonotype was picked up a small number of times. The germline gene is not matched at one end of the junction; a read error may be the cause. The chain links TRBV7-2 to TRBJ2-3; tentative D call: TRBD2 (6 bases). The germline V gene has CDR1 SGHTA and CDR2 FQGNSA. The CDR3 runs 14 residues. In nucleotides, the CDR3 is TGTGCCAGCAGTTTAGGAGGGTTCGCAGATACGCAGTATTTT. Translation: CASSLGGFADTQYF.

This clonotype occurred a few times. The chain carries TRBV20-1 and TRBJ1-5; D gene uncertain. Per germline, CDR1 DFQATT and CDR2 SNEGSKA (reference sequence). V lost 0 bases to trimming and J lost 0 bases, with 15 bases between them. This CDR3 spans 17 amino acids. This CDR3 reads CSARDWAPGYSNQPQHF. The CDR3 DNA reads TGCAGTGCTAGAGATTGGGCCCCAGGATATAGCAATCAGCCCCAGCATTTT.

V usage is TRBV2 and J usage is TRBJ2-1; 8 bases are shared with TRBD2. CDR3 length: 14 residues. The germline V gene has CDR1 SNHLY and CDR2 FYNNEI. Trimming removed 3 bases from V and 7 bases from J; junction bases left unmatched: 5. The CDR3 region is CASSDSGGGNEQFF. DNA for the CDR3: TGTGCCAGCAGTGACAGCGGGGGAGGGAATGAGCAGTTCTTC.

This clonotype was counted a single time. The genes are TRBV10-2 and TRBJ2-7, with 8 bases aligning to TRBD1. Looked up from germline, CDR1 is WSHSY and CDR2 is SAAADI. The V segment lost 4 bases and the J segment 6 bases; nucleotides outside the gene matches: 8. CDR3 length equals 14 residues. In nucleotides, the CDR3 is TGCGCCAGCAGTGTTGCGGGACAGGCGTCCGAGCAGTACTTC. Its protein product is CASSVAGQASEQYF.

This chain uses TRBV5-1 with TRBJ2-1; D perhaps matches TRBD2 (6 bases). V was pared by 0 bases and J by 2 bases, with 18 bases between. CDR1 SGHRS and CDR2 YFSETQ come from the germline V gene. The CDR3 spans 18 residues. The CDR3 DNA sequence: TGCGCCAGCAGCTTGGCCTCGTCGGCTAGCGTAACCTACAATGAGCAGTTCTTC. Translation gives CASSLASSASVTYNEQFF.

The V call is TRBV29-1, the J call TRBJ2-7; D possibly corresponds to TRBD2 (5 bases). Matching the DNA end better, TRBJ2-5 makes the J call doubtful. CDR1 and CDR2 from the germline V gene are SQVTM and ANQGSEA. The CDR3 runs to 13 residues. The CDR3 DNA follows: TGCACCTTCACAGTGGGAGAGGAAGAGACCCAGTACTTC. Amino acid sequence: CTFTVGEEETQYF.

The chain carries TRBV3-1 and TRBJ2-5; possibly TRBD1 or TRBD2 for D (6 bases each). CDR1 LGHDT and CDR2 YNNKEL come from the germline V gene (reference sequence). The V end was cut by 3 bases, the J end by 1 base, with 12 bases between. The CDR3 covers 15 residues. The CDR3 protein is CASSQIGGGQETQYF. For the CDR3, the DNA is TGTGCCAGCAGCCAGATCGGGGGCGGCCAAGAGACCCAGTACTTC.

CDR3 coding DNA: TGTGCCAGCAGACCACCACGAGAGACCCAGTACTTC. This gives the protein CASRPPRETQYF. The V call is TRBV6-2 or TRBV6-3, the J call TRBJ2-5; D is unclear. The germline gives CDR1 MNHEY, CDR2 SVGEGT. This CDR3 is 12 amino acids long. V lost 6 bases and J 4 bases, leaving 9 bases between the germline ends.

The J gene is TRBJ2-3, the V gene TRBV9; D is ambiguous. The CDR3 is 18 amino acids. Trimming took off 0 bases at V and 1 base at J, with 18 bases between the two ends. Germline V gene lookup returns CDR1 SGDLS and CDR2 YYNGEE. CDR3 nucleotides: TGTGCCAGCAGCGTAGATCCCGGAACAACCCGGGGCACAGATACGCAGTATTTT. Protein: CASSVDPGTTRGTDTQYF.

V is TRBV9 and J is TRBJ2-3; the D is unclear. The length of the CDR3 is 13 residues. Germline V gene lookup returns CDR1 SGDLS and CDR2 YYNGEE. V gave up 0 bases and J gave up 6 bases, with 8 bases separating them. CDR3 nucleotides: TGTGCCAGCAGCGTAGAGCCCGTCGATACGCAGTATTTT. It codes for CASSVEPVDTQYF.

The CDR3 sequence is CASSLLRHNEQFF. Here the CDR3 DNA reads TGCGCCAGCAGCCTTCTCCGACACAATGAGCAGTTCTTC. This chain uses TRBV4-1 with TRBJ2-1; no clear D gene. The ends were cut back, 4 bases at V and 5 bases at J, with 9 bases in the middle. Germline loops: CDR1 MGHRA, CDR2 YSYEKL. This CDR3 region has 13 residues.

The CDR3 here is CASSLSGTSGTEAFF. The CDR3 DNA reads TGTGCCAGCAGTTTATCAGGGACCTCAGGCACTGAAGCTTTCTTT. The chain couples TRBV27 to TRBJ1-1; D might be TRBD1 (5 bases). V shed 0 bases and J shed 4 bases, with 12 bases lying between them. Germline assignment: CDR1 MNHEY and CDR2 SMNVEV (reference sequence). The CDR3 is made up of 15 amino acids.

The chain combines TRBV12-3 or TRBV12-4 with TRBJ2-7, with D maybe TRBD1 (6 bases). The CDR3 runs 12 residues. V lost 7 bases to trimming and J lost 6 bases, with 13 bases between them. CDR3 residues: CASTGAQGEQYF. In DNA, the CDR3 is TGTGCCAGCACTGGGGCACAGGGCGAGCAGTACTTC.

V is TRBV20-1 and J is TRBJ2-3, with D possibly TRBD2 on 6 matching bases. The V and J ends lost 2 bases and 3 bases respectively, with 24 bases between them. Germline-derived CDR1 and CDR2 are DFQATT and SNEGSKA (reference sequence). The CDR3 sequence is 18 residues long. CDR3 region: CSARPSWVTRGTTDTQYF. The DNA for the CDR3 is TGCAGTGCTAGACCGAGCTGGGTGACTCGCGGGACTACAGATACGCAGTATTTT.

This clonotype was recorded a few times. This chain's CDR3 is CASNGFGYNEQFF. In nucleotides, the CDR3 is TGTGCCAGCAACGGATTTGGCTACAATGAGCAGTTCTTC. The chain is built from TRBV7-9 and TRBJ2-1; D remains unclear. Trimming removed 7 bases from V and 3 bases from J, with 10 bases in between. This CDR3 contains 13 residues. CDR1 and CDR2 from the germline V gene are SEHNR and FQNEAQ (reference sequence).

The chain carries TRBV20-1 and TRBJ1-2; D call uncertain. CDR1 and CDR2 (germline): DFQATT, SNEGSKA (reference sequence). The germline V and J ends were trimmed by 2 bases and 0 bases, with 7 bases remaining between them. This CDR3 comprises 13 residues. The CDR3: CSARPVANYGYTF. Here the CDR3 DNA reads TGCAGTGCTAGACCTGTCGCTAACTATGGCTACACCTTC.

CDR3 bases: TGTGCCAGCAGCTTATTGGGGGAGGGCTACGAGCAGTACTTC. This translates into CASSLLGEGYEQYF. The V call is TRBV7-2, the J call TRBJ2-7, with TRBD2 identical over 7 bases. From germline, CDR1 is SGHTA and CDR2 FQGNSA. This CDR3 has 14 amino acids. Unmatched junction bases numbered 4, after V lost 2 bases and J lost 3 bases.